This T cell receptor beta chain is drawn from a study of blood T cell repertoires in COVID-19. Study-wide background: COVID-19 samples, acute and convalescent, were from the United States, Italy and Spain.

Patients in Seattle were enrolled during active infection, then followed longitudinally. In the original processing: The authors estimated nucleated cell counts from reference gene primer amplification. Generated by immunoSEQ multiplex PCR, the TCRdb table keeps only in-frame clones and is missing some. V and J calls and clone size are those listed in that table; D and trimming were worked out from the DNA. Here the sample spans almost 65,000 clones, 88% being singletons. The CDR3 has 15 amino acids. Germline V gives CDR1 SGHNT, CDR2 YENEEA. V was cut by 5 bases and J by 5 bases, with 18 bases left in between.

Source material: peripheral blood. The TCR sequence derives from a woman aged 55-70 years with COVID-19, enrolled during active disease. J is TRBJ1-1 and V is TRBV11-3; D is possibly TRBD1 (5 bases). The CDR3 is CASSAPGSRGTEAFF. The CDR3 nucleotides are TGTGCCAGCAGCGCCCCAGGGTCAAGAGGAACTGAAGCTTTCTTT.